The 19 T cell receptor beta chains below were found in one sample sequenced in a study of T cells after yellow fever vaccination. TCRdb ran MiXCR on the 5' RACE reads and lists one entry per CDR3 protein. The sample has about 630,000 distinct CDR3 sequences, 9% to 15% seen once. Sequenced material: PBMCs, taken on the day of the yellow fever booster vaccination. The receptors come from a man in his thirties or forties who received the YFV17D yellow fever vaccine.

This clonotype came up a few times. The V gene is TRBV12-3 or TRBV12-4, the J gene TRBJ2-1; D unresolved. V lost 8 bases and J 5 bases, leaving 16 bases between the germline ends. The CDR3 runs 14 residues. DNA for the CDR3: TGTGCCAGCTTATGGCCCCTCGGCCACAATGAGCAGTTCTTC. Amino acid sequence: CASLWPLGHNEQFF.

This chain joins TRBV28 and TRBJ2-3; maybe TRBD2 (5 bases). This CDR3 comprises 15 residues. Germline V gene lookup returns CDR1 MDHEN and CDR2 SYDVKM. Trimming left V 3 bases short and J 2 bases short, with 12 bases between. CDR3 amino acids: CASSFIGKNTDTQYF. The CDR3, as DNA: TGTGCCAGCAGTTTCATCGGGAAGAACACAGATACGCAGTATTTT. The entire variable domain, with the rest obtained from reference TRBV28 and TRBJ2-3, is as follows: DVKVTQSSRYLVKRTGEKVFLECVQDMDHENMFWYRQDPGLGLRLIYFSYDVKMKEKGDIPEGYSVSREKKERFSLILESASTNQTSMYLCASSFIGKNTDTQYFGPGTRLTVL.

At least ten counts were recorded for this clonotype. The chain has TRBV27 and TRBJ2-5, with 7 nucleotides matching TRBD1. The germline V gene encodes CDR1 MNHEY and CDR2 SMNVEV (reference sequence). This CDR3 is built from 15 residues. The ends lost 6 bases at V and 4 bases at J; junction bases unmatched: 11. This CDR3 reads CASSSRTGGRETQYF. CDR3 coding DNA: TGTGCCAGCAGCTCCAGGACAGGCGGACGAGAGACCCAGTACTTC.

A few counts support this clonotype. The chain couples TRBV5-1 to TRBJ2-4, with a possible D match to TRBD1 (6 bases). Germline V gene lookup returns CDR1 SGHRS and CDR2 YFSETQ. V was shortened by 1 base and J by 3 bases, with 23 bases between the two germline ends. CDR3 length: 19 amino acids. CDR3 bases: TGCGCCAGCAGCTTGAGAACATTAACAGGGTATGACTACAAAAACATTCAGTACTTC. It translates to CASSLRTLTGYDYKNIQYF.

This clonotype has a count of ten or more. The rearrangement uses TRBV24-1 and TRBJ2-1; D may correspond to TRBD1 or TRBD2 (5 bases each). The germline V gene has CDR1 KGHDR and CDR2 SFDVKD. This CDR3 is built from 16 residues. The V gene lost 3 bases and the J gene lost 5 bases, with 16 bases spanning the gap. The CDR3 here is CATSDRGTGPDNEQFF. CDR3 bases: TGTGCCACCAGTGATCGAGGAACGGGACCCGACAATGAGCAGTTCTTC.

The J gene is TRBJ2-3, the V gene TRBV4-3; TRBD2 matches at 9 bases. Per germline, CDR1 LGHNA and CDR2 YSLEER. With 5 bases clipped from V and 8 bases from J, the junction kept 11 bases outside the gene matches. The CDR3 runs to 15 residues. The CDR3 here is CASSENLAGVTTQYF. The DNA for the CDR3 is TGCGCCAGCAGCGAAAACTTAGCGGGAGTTACTACGCAGTATTTT.

This clonotype was counted between two and nine times. V and J are TRBV29-1 and TRBJ1-2, with 7 nucleotides matching TRBD1. This CDR3 comprises 13 residues. After removal of 5 bases from V and 3 bases from J, the junction contained 6 bases not matched to a gene. The germline CDR1 and CDR2 sequences are SQVTM and ANQGSEA. The CDR3 nucleotides read TGCAGCGTTTCAAGGCAGGGGGACTATGGCTACACCTTC. Protein sequence: CSVSRQGDYGYTF.

This clonotype was observed a handful of times. Written as DNA, the CDR3 is TGTGCCAGCAGTCTAACCGGGAGCCGCAATCAGCCCCAGCATTTT. Translated: CASSLTGSRNQPQHF. The gene calls are TRBV12-3 or TRBV12-4 and TRBJ1-5; D unclear. The CDR3 length is 15 residues. With 5 bases removed from V and 2 bases from J, the gap between germline ends came to 13 bases.

The DNA for the CDR3 is TGTGCCAGCAGCTCGGGCTCGGGGAATGAGCAGTTCTTC. It specifies CASSSGSGNEQFF. The chain recombines TRBV7-2 with TRBJ2-1, with TRBD2 as a possible D gene (5 bases). The CDR3 length is 13 residues. Germline CDR1 SGHTA, CDR2 FQGNSA. V was cut by 4 bases and J by 7 bases, with 11 bases left in between. Looking up the rest from reference TRBV7-2 and TRBJ2-1 gives the full variable domain: GAGVSQSPSNKVTEKGKDVELRCDPISGHTALYWYRQSLGQGLEFLIYFQGNSAPDKSGLPSDRFSAERTGGSVSTLTIQRTQQEDSAVYLCASSSGSGNEQFFGPGTRLTVL.

There are many counts of this clonotype. A junction end diverges from the germline sequence, so it may reflect a read error. The V call is TRBV18, the J call TRBJ2-3; 8 bases match TRBD2. The germline gives CDR1 KGHSH, CDR2 LQKENI. The length of the CDR3 is 14 residues. The CDR3 DNA follows: TGCGCCAGCAGCCCGGGACTAGGCACAGATACGCAGTATTTT. Its translation: CASSPGLGTDTQYF.

In its sample, this clonotype was seen a few times. The gene calls are TRBV5-1 and TRBJ2-7, with 9 bases identical to TRBD1. CDR1 and CDR2 (germline): SGHRS, YFSETQ. CDR3 length: 15 amino acids. V was pared by 4 bases and J by 4 bases, with 9 bases of the junction left unmatched. CDR3 nucleotides: TGCGCCAGCAGCCAGGGGACAGGGCTGGGTTACGAGCAGTACTTC. Translation: CASSQGTGLGYEQYF.

The rearrangement uses TRBV20-1 and TRBJ2-3; 10 nucleotides agree with TRBD2. CDR3 length: 17 amino acids. Germline V lookup: CDR1 DFQATT, CDR2 SNEGSKA (reference sequence). Trimming took 0 bases from V and 6 from J; bases not matched to a gene: 12. CDR3 loop: CSARDWSQREGWDTQYF. The CDR3 coding sequence is TGCAGTGCTAGAGATTGGTCCCAGCGGGAGGGATGGGATACGCAGTATTTT.

This clonotype was seen only a few times. This sequence joins TRBV12-3 or TRBV12-4 and TRBJ2-1; D ambiguous. Trimming removed 1 base from V and 7 bases from J, with 11 bases in between. CDR3 length: 14 amino acids. The CDR3 bases are TGTGCCAGCAGTTTAGGGCCGGCGGCTAATGAGCAGTTCTTC. Residues: CASSLGPAANEQFF.

This chain connects TRBV5-4 to TRBJ1-2; TRBD1 is a possible D gene (6 bases). CDR1 is SGHNT and CDR2 is YYREEE in the germline V gene (reference sequence). Trimming removed 5 bases from V and 4 bases from J, with 21 bases in between. The CDR3 contains 16 residues. The chain's CDR3 is CASSRGGTSLTYGYTF. CDR3 in DNA: TGTGCCAGCAGTAGGGGGGGGACCAGTTTGACCTATGGCTACACCTTC.

This clonotype was seen only a few times. This chain uses TRBV20-1 with TRBJ1-6; the match to TRBD1 covers 10 bases. J lost 4 bases, V lost 0 bases, and 12 bases had no gene match. Germline V gene lookup returns CDR1 DFQATT and CDR2 SNEGSKA (reference sequence). The CDR3 extends over 19 amino acids. CDR3 amino acids: CSARDPIQGQGRYNSPLHF. In nucleotides, the CDR3 is TGCAGTGCTAGAGATCCCATCCAGGGACAGGGGAGGTATAATTCACCCCTCCACTTT.

This clonotype has a handful of counts. The CDR3 DNA is TGTGCCAGTAGCCCGGCGGGAAGGTTTAGCGGCGAGCAGTACTTC. Encoded protein: CASSPAGRFSGEQYF. The chain links TRBV19 to TRBJ2-7; D possibly corresponds to TRBD2 (6 bases). Trimming shortened V by 6 bases and J by 6 bases, and 21 bases separated the two germline ends. This CDR3 has 15 residues. CDR1 and CDR2 (germline): LNHDA, SQIVND (reference sequence).

Worth noting for this clonotype: A much larger clone is a single base away; this may be a read error. The chain carries TRBV12-3 or TRBV12-4 and TRBJ1-1; a possible D gene is TRBD1 (6 bases). The CDR3 loop spans 14 amino acids. The CDR3 coding sequence is TGTGCCAGCAGTACAGGGTCCGGGAACACTGAAACTTTCTTT. Its translation is CASSTGSGNTETFF.

This clonotype was seen ten or more times. The V and J genes are TRBV3-1 and TRBJ2-5; TRBD2 aligns across 8 bases. In germline, CDR1 is LGHDT, CDR2 YNNKEL (reference sequence). After removal of 4 bases from V and 2 bases from J, the junction contained 12 bases not matched to a gene. This CDR3 contains 17 residues. CDR3 bases: TGTGCCAGCAGCCCATGGACTAGCCGGAGGGGGCAAGAGACCCAGTACTTC. It codes for CASSPWTSRRGQETQYF.

Many counts were recorded for this clonotype. This chain uses TRBV7-3 with TRBJ2-2; 8 bases are shared with TRBD1. Germline V lookup: CDR1 SGHTA, CDR2 FQGTGA. J gave up 5 bases and V 6 bases, and 8 bases lay outside the gene matches. The CDR3 totals 15 residues. CDR3 protein: CASSPGGPGTGELFF. CDR3 in DNA: TGTGCCAGCAGTCCAGGGGGCCCAGGGACCGGGGAGCTGTTTTTT. The full variable domain, in which reference TRBV7-3 and TRBJ2-2 provide the parts outside the CDR3, is GAGVSQTPSNKVTEKGKYVELRCDPISGHTALYWYRQSLGQGPEFLIYFQGTGAADDSGLPNDRFFAVRPEGSVSTLKIQRTERGDSAVYLCASSPGGPGTGELFFGEGSRLTVL.